This T cell receptor beta chain emerged from a study of T-cell reconstitution after alpha-beta-depleted transplantation in children. Study conclusions and caveats: Expanded clones from the graft, numbering several hundred, reportedly supplied alpha-beta T cells about two months after transplant. Some patients owed their high day-60 TCRbeta diversity to surviving recipient T cells and thymic progenitors. T-cell numbers and diversity, one year after transplant, stemmed largely from T cells that were newly produced.

Remarks on this clonotype: The target antigen is unknown.

The germline gives CDR1 LGHDT, CDR2 YNNKEL (reference sequence). The CDR3 covers 13 residues. V lost 5 bases to trimming and J lost 6 bases, with 14 bases between them. Using unique molecular identifiers, the investigators prepared the TCRbeta library. MiXCR was run by TCRdb on the PCR reads, yielding one entry per CDR3 protein. The sample consists of about 1,000,000 distinct CDR3 sequences, roughly 31% of them appearing once. The material sequenced was PBMCs, mostly from graft donor cells, taken 360 days after TCRalphabeta/CD19-depleted stem cell transplant. This sequence originates from a boy under three years old who had a stem cell transplant for SCID, so the T cells may come from the graft donor. This sequence joins TRBV3-1 and TRBJ2-7, with D possibly being TRBD2 (5 bases). The CDR3 coding sequence is TGTGCCAGCAGCAACGGGGTCTCTGGCGAGCAGTACTTC. It encodes CASSNGVSGEQYF.